The rows below give T cell receptor beta chains drawn from one sample of a study of shared clonotypes between healthy human individuals. Data came from immunoSEQ multiplex PCR; TCRdb stores just in-frame clones and leaves some out. Among some 2.3 million clones listed, just over 90% were seen once. Sequencing was performed on naive CD4+ T cells from PBMCs. These receptors were taken from a man younger than 30 in good health. Some clones in this sample may be carry-over from other donors' samples. Both conserved end residues are part of each CDR3. A D gene is named only where the DNA matches it firmly. The size entry is marked missing in some rows and otherwise reads once, few, many or a size class.

TRBJ2-7 once TRBV20-1 . TGCAGTGCTGGTGGGGTCCACGAGCAGTACTTC CSAGGVHEQYF
TRBJ1-2 . TRBV4-1 TRBD1 TGCGCCAGCAGCGTACAGGGGGCGCCCGGCTACACCTTC CASSVQGAPGYTF
TRBJ2-7 . TRBV5-4 . TGTGCCAGCAGCCACCCCGGGGGAACGAGCTCCTACGAGCAGTACTTC CASSHPGGTSSYEQYF
TRBJ2-7 . TRBV6-5 TRBD2 TGTGCCAGCAGTTACTCGAATGGGAGGGCAGCAGCCGAGCAGTACTTC CASSYSNGRAAAEQYF
TRBJ2-2 . TRBV9 . TGTGCCAGCAGCCTCCAAAGGGACGGGGAGCTGTTTTTT CASSLQRDGELFF
TRBJ1-6 . TRBV28 . TGTGCCAGCAGTTCCGGGGATAGGAGTTCACCCCTCCACTTT CASSSGDRSSPLHF
TRBJ2-1 once TRBV9 . TGTGCCAGCAGCGTAGAAGGCGGGGATTTGTACAATGAGCAGTTCTTC CASSVEGGDLYNEQFF
TRBJ2-5 . TRBV5-1 . TGCGCCAGCTCGAGGGGCCAAGAGACCCAGTACTTC CASSRGQETQYF
TRBJ2-7 once TRBV7-3 . TGTGCCAGCAGCCCCCAAGGTGGTTCCTACGAGCAGTACTTC CASSPQGGSYEQYF
TRBJ1-1 . TRBV6-5 . TGTGCCAGCAGTCCCCCGGGGGCCCCCAACACTGAAGCTTTCTTT CASSPPGAPNTEAFF
TRBJ2-7 . TRBV2 . TGTGCCAGCAGTGGGGACGGTGCGGGCCTCTCCTACGAGCAGTACTTC CASSGDGAGLSYEQYF
TRBJ1-4 . TRBV29-1 . TGCAGCGTTGAAGGCAGGGAGGTAGGAAAGGAAAAACTGTTTTTT CSVEGREVGKEKLFF
TRBJ2-7 . TRBV18 TRBD1 TGTGCCAGCTCACGAGGGACAGGGCCGGACGAGCAGTACTTC CASSRGTGPDEQYF
TRBJ2-1 . TRBV28 . TGTGCCAGCAGTCGTCAGGGGCGATTCGGCAATGAGCAGTTCTTC CASSRQGRFGNEQFF
TRBJ2-7 . TRBV7-8 . TGTGCCAGCAGCTTAGAAGCGACCTCCTACGAGCAGTACTTC CASSLEATSYEQYF
TRBJ1-2 . TRBV25-1 . TGTGCCAGCACCCCGGCAGGCTTGCTTTTACCTCATGGCTACACCTTC CASTPAGLLLPHGYTF
TRBJ2-1 . TRBV5-4 TRBD2 TGTGCCAGCAGCTTGGAGTTGGGACTAGCGGGATTCTTGTCCTACAATGAGCAGTTCTTC CASSLELGLAGFLSYNEQFF
TRBJ2-3 . TRBV7-2 . TGTGCCAGCAGCTTAGCCATCGGGGCAGATACGCAGTATTTT CASSLAIGADTQYF
TRBJ2-5 . TRBV7-9 TRBD2 TGTGCCAGCAGCTTAGGGGGTCTAGCGGGAGAAGAGACCCAGTACTTC CASSLGGLAGEETQYF
TRBJ1-2 . TRBV28 . TGTGCCAGCGGTTATGGGCGTTCCTATGGCTACACCTTC CASGYGRSYGYTF
TRBJ1-1 . TRBV5-1 . TGCGCCAGCAGCTTGTTACAGAACACTGAAGCTTTCTTT CASSLLQNTEAFF
TRBJ1-5 . TRBV6-5 . TGTGCCAGCAGTTACCGGGGAGGCAATCAGCCCCAGCATTTT CASSYRGGNQPQHF
TRBJ2-1 . TRBV5-4 TRBD2 TGTGCCAGCAGCTTGGGGACTAGCGGGTCCTCCTACAATGAGCAGTTCTTC CASSLGTSGSSYNEQFF
TRBJ1-2 . TRBV6-1 . TGTGCCAGTCAAGGGACGGCGTTCTATGGCTACACCTTC CASQGTAFYGYTF
TRBJ2-6 . TRBV7-9 . TGTGCCAGCAGCCCCATGCCTGGGGCCAACGTCCTGACTTTC CASSPMPGANVLTF
TRBJ2-1 . TRBV11-2 . TGTGCCAGCAGCTTAAGCCCTTCCGCTGATTCATCTCTATACAATGAGCAGTTCTTC CASSLSPSADSSLYNEQFF
TRBJ2-5 . TRBV7-2 . TGTGCCAGCAGCCCAGGTAGAGGGTTCGGAGAGACCCAGTACTTC CASSPGRGFGETQYF
TRBJ2-2 . TRBV9 . TGTGCCAGCAGTGAAACCGGGACCGCGAGGACCGGGGAGCTGTTTTTT CASSETGTARTGELFF
TRBJ1-2 . TRBV7-9 TRBD1 TGTGCCAGCAGCTTAGGAGTGGCAGGGGGCCGTTTTGGCTACACCTTC CASSLGVAGGRFGYTF
TRBJ2-7 . TRBV4-1 TRBD1 TGCGCCAGCAGCCAAAGTGGGACAGGGGGCAGGGAGCAGTACTTC CASSQSGTGGREQYF
TRBJ2-5 . TRBV19 . TGTGCCAGTAGTATGCGGTTAGTCCGGGAGACCCAGTACTTC CASSMRLVRETQYF
TRBJ1-5 . TRBV6-5 TRBD1 TGTGCCAGCAGACGGGACAGAAATCAGCCCCAGCATTTT CASRRDRNQPQHF
TRBJ2-3 . TRBV19 TRBD2 TGTGCCAGTCCGCGGCTAGCGGGAGGCACAGATACGCAGTATTTT CASPRLAGGTDTQYF
TRBJ1-1 . TRBV11-2 . TGTGCCAGCAGCTTACGGATGAACACTGAAGCTTTCTTT CASSLRMNTEAFF
TRBJ2-2 . TRBV28 . TGTGCCAGCGGGGGAATCGGGGAGCTGTTTTTT CASGGIGELFF
TRBJ2-1 . TRBV5-1 TRBD2 TGCGCCAGCAGCTTGTTTCCTAGCGGGGGATACAATGAGCAGTTCTTC CASSLFPSGGYNEQFF
TRBJ2-3 . TRBV7-2 . TGTGCCAGCAGCTTATCGGCAGATACGCAGTATTTT CASSLSADTQYF
TRBJ2-7 . TRBV9 . TGTGCCAGCAGCGTAGGTGGCCAAAGCTCCTACGAGCAGTACTTC CASSVGGQSSYEQYF
TRBJ2-5 . TRBV6-5 TRBD1 TGTGCCAGCAGTTGGGGACAGGGGAGTACGGAGACCCAGTACTTC CASSWGQGSTETQYF
TRBJ2-1 . TRBV10-3 TRBD2 TGTGCCATCAGGGGCAGCGGGAGCTACAATGAGCAGTTCTTC CAIRGSGSYNEQFF
TRBJ2-3 . TRBV19 . TGTGCCACGCTCGTGACAGGTTTTTTCACAGATACGCAGTATTTT CATLVTGFFTDTQYF
TRBJ2-3 . TRBV6-1 TRBD2 TGTGCCAGCAGTGAACCCGCCTATGTGCGGGAGCTCACAGATACGCAGTATTTT CASSEPAYVRELTDTQYF